This TCR beta chain was recovered during a study of identifying expanded T cells in peripheral blood. Healthy donors had no documented immune events, such as infections, while sampled. Points from the study as a whole: Technical replicates showed around 1.2 changed clones; roughly two weeks about 16; four weeks 19. Variance in clone template counts between approximately 2-week samples significantly increased with total template count across all healthy donors.

A word on this clone: Its antigen is unknown.

Sequencing was performed with immunoSEQ multiplex PCR; in TCRdb, only in-frame clones are kept and a portion is missing. There are 95,000 to 100,000 clones in the sample; 87% occur only once, and about 17% lies in the top ten. Trimming removed 2 bases at V and 6 bases at J, with 14 bases between. Germline V lookup: CDR1 LNHDA, CDR2 SQIVND (reference sequence). The CDR3 has 15 amino acids. Sequencing was done on a sample of blood. The clonotype originates from a person aged 18-70 years in good health. V gene TRBV19 combines with J gene TRBJ2-1; possible D gene TRBD2, 7 bases. CDR3: CASSIKGGPFNEQFF. The CDR3, as DNA: TGTGCCAGTAGTATAAAGGGGGGGCCCTTCAATGAGCAGTTCTTC.